The clone carrying this T cell receptor beta chain has more than one count but fewer than ten. The data were obtained in a study of blood T cell repertoires in COVID-19. Study in general: From the United States, Italy and Spain came samples of acute and convalescent COVID-19. In each case, the material was cDNA or gDNA derived from T cells, B-cell-depleted T cells, or PBMCs.

Source study methods: From reference gene primer amplification, estimates of nucleated cell counts were derived. The method was immunoSEQ multiplex PCR; TCRdb's version includes in-frame clones alone and lacks a portion of them. Clone size and V and J calls were adopted from that table, with D and trimming inferred from the DNA. The data hold some 110,000 clones, with roughly 80% observed a single time. Germline V gives CDR1 SQVTM, CDR2 ANQGSEA. The CDR3 contains 13 residues. V lost 7 bases, J lost 4 bases, and 8 bases stayed unmatched. The V call is TRBV29-1, the J call TRBJ2-7, with 9 bases fitting TRBD2. This clonotype was sampled from a woman aged 80 or over with acute or convalescent COVID-19. The sequenced sample was peripheral blood. CDR3: CSASMREGYEQYF. The CDR3, as DNA: TGCAGCGCCTCTATGCGGGAGGGTTACGAGCAGTACTTC.